The 32 T cell receptor beta chains below come from one sample, sequenced in a study of beta chain features in type 1 diabetes. All of the isolated RNA was reverse transcribed, so expressed TCRB transcripts were sequenced. Some clones are missing from TCRdb's copy, which holds only in-frame ones; the method was immunoSEQ multiplex PCR. The data show some 150,000 clones, with 11% seen just once and under 2.5% held by the top ten. The sample taken for sequencing was central memory CD4+ T cells from blood. Receptors originate from a man aged 18 to 29 in good health.

This clone has a handful of counts. This chain connects TRBV27 to TRBJ2-3; 8 nucleotides match TRBD1. CDR1 is MNHEY and CDR2 is SMNVEV in the germline V gene (reference sequence). The trim removed 2 bases at V and 4 bases at J, leaving 8 bases unmatched. There are 16 residues in the CDR3. The CDR3 protein is CASSLTQGAGADTQYF. The CDR3 DNA is TGTGCCAGCAGTTTAACCCAGGGGGCTGGGGCAGATACGCAGTATTTT.

The chain joins TRBV7-9 to TRBJ2-5, with D possibly matching TRBD2 (5 bases). The CDR3 sequence is 12 residues long. The V gene lost 5 bases and the J gene lost 4 bases, with 8 bases spanning the gap. CDR1 SEHNR and CDR2 FQNEAQ come from the germline V gene (reference sequence). Here the CDR3 reads CASSAEGETQYF. CDR3 coding DNA: TGTGCCAGCAGCGCAGAGGGAGAGACCCAGTACTTC.

This clone was recorded a few times. This chain joins TRBV7-3 and TRBJ1-1, with a weak D call TRBD1 (5 bases). The CDR3 has 16 amino acids. V shed 4 bases and J shed 0 bases, with 15 bases lying between them. Germline CDR1 is SGHTA and CDR2 is FQGTGA. CDR3 nucleotides: TGTGCCAGCAGCTCCGGGGCCTTAGGAGTGAACACTGAAGCTTTCTTT. Its translation is CASSSGALGVNTEAFF.

This clone was observed a handful of times. The chain combines TRBV9 with TRBJ2-1, with 9 bases lining up with TRBD1. This CDR3 contains 15 residues. Germline CDR1 and CDR2: SGDLS and YYNGEE. V was pared by 0 bases and J by 7 bases, with 5 bases of the junction left unmatched. As DNA, the CDR3 is TGTGCCAGCAGCGTAGATGGGACAGGGACGAATGAGCAGTTCTTC. This sequence encodes CASSVDGTGTNEQFF.

This clone was observed a few times. The chain uses TRBV7-9 and TRBJ2-6, with D tentatively TRBD1 (6 bases). V shed 11 bases and J shed 2 bases, with 10 bases lying between them. CDR1 is SEHNR and CDR2 is FQNEAQ in the germline V gene (reference sequence). The CDR3 runs to 13 residues. This chain's CDR3 is CASRGTGANVLTF. CDR3 DNA: TGTGCCTCGAGGGGGACTGGGGCCAACGTCCTGACTTTC. The variable domain in full, with the rest retrieved from reference TRBV7-9 and TRBJ2-6, is DTGVSQNPRHKITKRGQNVTFRCDPISEHNRLYWYRQTLGQGPEFLTYFQNEAQLEKSRLLSDRFSAERPKGSFSTLEIQRTEQGDSAMYLCASRGTGANVLTFGAGSRLTVL.

In this sample, this clone turned up a few times. The chain joins TRBV28 to TRBJ2-4; D might be TRBD1 or TRBD2, each matching 5 bases. Trimming took 5 bases from V and 9 from J, leaving 14 bases between them. The CDR3 is 13 amino acids. Germline V gene sequence: CDR1 MDHEN, CDR2 SYDVKM. CDR3 nucleotides: TGTGCCAGCAGTGCATTCGGGACGTCCATTCAGTACTTC. This codes for CASSAFGTSIQYF.

This clone was detected only a few times. Other nucleotide sequences from this sample produce the same CDR3. The chain recombines TRBV15 with TRBJ2-7, with D tentatively TRBD2 (5 bases). CDR3 length equals 14 residues. Germline V CDR1 and CDR2: LNHNV, YYDKDF (reference sequence). Trimming cost V 1 base and J 0 bases, with 7 bases left between them. As DNA, the CDR3 is TGTGCCACCAGCAGAGGAGGGTCCTCCTACGAGCAGTACTTC. Translation: CATSRGGSSYEQYF.

This clone was seen a few times. The gene calls are TRBV18 and TRBJ2-7; the D gene is possibly TRBD2 (5 bases). This CDR3 is 13 amino acids long. V was shortened by 5 bases and J by 3 bases, with 11 bases between the two germline ends. From germline, CDR1 is KGHSH and CDR2 LQKENI. This CDR3 reads CASSSARVYEQYF. DNA of the CDR3: TGTGCCAGCTCAAGCGCGAGGGTCTACGAGCAGTACTTC.

The CDR3 coding sequence is TGCAGCGTTGGGCGGGGAAACACTGAAGCTTTCTTT. Its protein is CSVGRGNTEAFF. V is TRBV29-1 and J is TRBJ1-1; no clear D gene. The germline V and J ends were trimmed by 4 bases and 2 bases, with 8 bases remaining between them. The CDR3 sequence is 12 residues long. CDR1 is SQVTM, CDR2 ANQGSEA, per germline.

This clone was observed a handful of times. The gene calls are TRBV9 and TRBJ1-6; TRBD1 is a possible D gene (6 bases). The CDR3 runs to 15 residues. Deletions cut 4 bases from V and 7 bases from J, with 15 bases between. CDR1 is SGDLS and CDR2 is YYNGEE in the germline V gene. CDR3 coding DNA: TGTGCCAGCAGCCTTCGAACAGGGAACAATTCACCCCTCCACTTT. The encoded protein is CASSLRTGNNSPLHF.

In this sample, this clone turned up a few times. The chain combines TRBV5-4 with TRBJ2-7; TRBD1 aligns across 7 bases. Germline V gene sequence: CDR1 SGHNT, CDR2 YYREEE (reference sequence). The V gene end was trimmed by 3 bases and the J gene end by 3 bases; junction bases not matched to a gene: 9. CDR3 length: 15 residues. The CDR3 reads CASSYGQQGVYEQYF. For the CDR3, the DNA is TGTGCCAGCAGCTACGGACAGCAGGGGGTCTACGAGCAGTACTTC. The full variable domain, in which reference TRBV5-4 and TRBJ2-7 provide the parts outside the CDR3, is ETGVTQSPTHLIKTRGQQVTLRCSSQSGHNTVSWYQQALGQGPQFIFQYYREEENGRGNFPPRFSGLQFPNYSSELNVNALELDDSALYLCASSYGQQGVYEQYFGPGTRLTVT.

This rearrangement joins TRBV7-2 to TRBJ2-7; D tentatively reads TRBD1 or TRBD2 (5 bases each). This CDR3 has 13 amino acids. CDR1 is SGHTA and CDR2 is FQGNSA in the germline V gene. The V and J ends lost 5 bases and 6 bases respectively, with 14 bases between them. This chain's CDR3 is CASSAGAAVEQYF. Here the CDR3 DNA reads TGTGCCAGCAGCGCCGGGGCCGCTGTCGAGCAGTACTTC.

This clone was seen many times. This chain uses TRBV4-1 with TRBJ2-4, with 11 bases identical to TRBD1. Germline V gives CDR1 MGHRA, CDR2 YSYEKL. The CDR3 sequence is 21 residues long. V was pared by 0 bases and J by 3 bases, with 16 bases of the junction left unmatched. The CDR3 nucleotides are TGCGCCAGCAGCCAAGATCTACGGGACAGGGGGTTAGTTCAGGTCAAAAACATTCAGTACTTC. This encodes CASSQDLRDRGLVQVKNIQYF.

This clone has more than one count but fewer than ten. V is TRBV5-8 and J is TRBJ1-6; D is uncertain. V dropped 1 base and J dropped 17 bases, with 13 bases sitting between them. The germline CDR1 and CDR2 sequences are SGHTS and YDEGEE. CDR3 size: 12 residues. DNA of the CDR3: TGTGCCAGCAGCTTGTCAGGCTTCCCATTCCACTTT. Protein: CASSLSGFPFHF.

This clone was counted a few times. The chain combines TRBV28 with TRBJ1-4, with D perhaps matching TRBD1 (5 bases). Looked up from germline, CDR1 is MDHEN and CDR2 is SYDVKM. CDR3 length: 15 amino acids. The germline V and J ends were trimmed by 4 bases and 7 bases, with 16 bases remaining between them. The CDR3 DNA reads as TGTGCCAGCAGTTCCCTACACCCCGGGGGTGAAAAACTGTTTTTT. Encoded protein: CASSSLHPGGEKLFF.

This clone was recorded a few times. This sequence joins TRBV2 and TRBJ1-6; 7 bases fit TRBD1. CDR1 is SNHLY, CDR2 FYNNEI, per germline. Germline trimming cut 3 bases from V and 7 bases from J; bases unmatched to any gene: 6. The CDR3 consists of 15 residues. DNA for the CDR3: TGTGCCAGCAGTGATGCCAGGGGGATGAATTCACCCCTCCACTTT. It translates to CASSDARGMNSPLHF.

This clone was observed a handful of times. The J gene is TRBJ1-2, the V gene TRBV20-1, with D tentatively TRBD1 (5 bases). Per germline, CDR1 DFQATT and CDR2 SNEGSKA (reference sequence). This CDR3 region has 11 residues. CDR3 bases: TGCAGCGGGACCGATAACTATGGCTACACCTTC. Its protein product is CSGTDNYGYTF.

The chain recombines TRBV19 with TRBJ1-4, with D possibly being TRBD1 (6 bases). The germline V and J ends were trimmed by 7 bases and 7 bases, with 16 bases remaining between them. CDR1 and CDR2 from the germline V gene are LNHDA and SQIVND (reference sequence). This CDR3 is built from 14 residues. CDR3 nucleotides: TGTGCCAGTAAAGTCGGGACCAGGGGTGAAAAACTGTTTTTT. Amino acids: CASKVGTRGEKLFF. The variable domain in full, completed from reference TRBV19 and TRBJ1-4, reads DGGITQSPKYLFRKEGQNVTLSCEQNLNHDAMYWYRQDPGQGLRLIYYSQIVNDFQKGDIAEGYSVSREKKESFPLTVTSAQKNPTAFYLCASKVGTRGEKLFFGSGTQLSVL.

This clone was counted between two and nine times. The rearrangement links TRBV5-6 to TRBJ2-3; TRBD2 matches 7 bases. J lost 2 bases, V lost 6 bases, and 15 bases had no gene match. Germline-derived CDR1 and CDR2 are SGHDT and YYEEEE. The CDR3 loop spans 17 amino acids. CDR3 loop: CASTRSQRGRYTDTQYF. The CDR3 coding sequence is TGTGCCAGCACCCGTAGTCAGCGCGGGAGATACACAGATACGCAGTATTTT.

This clone has just a few counts. The chain carries TRBV14 and TRBJ2-3; possible D gene TRBD1, 5 bases. The CDR3 runs to 15 residues. Germline lookup yields CDR1 SGHDN and CDR2 FVKESK. V was trimmed by 1 base and J by 2 bases, leaving 10 bases between them. The CDR3 nucleotides are TGTGCCAGCAGCCAAGGGACATACGACACAGATACGCAGTATTTT. Its translation: CASSQGTYDTDTQYF.

To note about this clone: The junction does not match germline at one end; this may be a read error. The J gene is TRBJ2-5, the V gene TRBV7-7; 9 bases match TRBD2. The CDR3 is 15 amino acids. Germline assignment: CDR1 SSHAT and CDR2 FNYEAQ (reference sequence). The CDR3 reads CASSLASGNQETQYF. The DNA of the CDR3 is TGTGCTAGCAGCTTAGCTAGCGGGAACCAAGAGACCCAGTACTTC.

The chain has TRBV11-2 and TRBJ2-1, with 9 bases lining up with TRBD2. V was pared by 5 bases and J by 5 bases, with 7 bases of the junction left unmatched. Germline V gene sequence: CDR1 SGHAT, CDR2 FQNNGV. The CDR3 is 15 amino acids. The CDR3 DNA reads as TGTGCCAGCAGCCCAAGCAGCGGGAGGCACAATGAGCAGTTCTTC. Amino acid sequence: CASSPSSGRHNEQFF.

The rearrangement links TRBV27 to TRBJ2-5; 11 positions agree with TRBD2. Germline CDR1 MNHEY, CDR2 SMNVEV (reference sequence). J gave up 4 bases and V 5 bases, and 9 bases lay outside the gene matches. The CDR3 is 16 amino acids. For the CDR3, the DNA is TGTGCCAGCAGTCGCTTACTAGCGGGAGTCGGAGAGACCCAGTACTTC. This sequence encodes CASSRLLAGVGETQYF.

Only a few counts were recorded for this clone. V is TRBV13 and J is TRBJ2-3, with D perhaps assigned TRBD1 or TRBD2 (5 bases each). The CDR3 is made up of 15 amino acids. V lost 5 bases and J lost 8, with 20 bases in between. From germline, CDR1 is PRHDT and CDR2 FYEKMQ (reference sequence). In nucleotides, the CDR3 is TGTGCCAGCAGCCCCGAACGTCTCCTCGGGGCTACGCAGTATTTT. Amino acids: CASSPERLLGATQYF.

A few counts support this clone. The rearrangement uses TRBV9 and TRBJ2-3; D uncertain. Trimming removed 4 bases from V and 0 bases from J, with 9 bases in between. CDR3 size: 14 residues. Per germline, CDR1 SGDLS and CDR2 YYNGEE. The CDR3 loop is CASSTQPSTDTQYF. The CDR3 bases are TGTGCCAGCAGCACTCAACCTAGCACAGATACGCAGTATTTT.

This clone was seen only a few times. The chain recombines TRBV9 with TRBJ1-2, with TRBD1 identical over 7 bases. The junction had 2 bases not matched to a gene; V was cut back by 0 bases and J by 0 bases. CDR3 length: 15 amino acids. CDR1 and CDR2 from the germline V gene are SGDLS and YYNGEE. The CDR3 sequence is CASSVEGTANYGYTF. For the CDR3, the DNA is TGTGCCAGCAGCGTAGAGGGGACAGCTAACTATGGCTACACCTTC. Looking up the rest from reference TRBV9 and TRBJ1-2 gives the full variable domain: DSGVTQTPKHLITATGQRVTLRCSPRSGDLSVYWYQQSLDQGLQFLIQYYNGEERAKGNILERFSAQQFPDLHSELNLSSLELGDSALYFCASSVEGTANYGYTFGSGTRLTVV.

This chain uses TRBV7-3 with TRBJ2-2; no firm D call. The V end was cut by 0 bases, the J end by 6 bases, with 11 bases between. This CDR3 has 15 residues. Germline assignment: CDR1 SGHTA and CDR2 FQGTGA. CDR3 sequence (DNA): TGTGCCAGCAGCTTAACTGGCGATGAGGCCGGGGAGCTGTTTTTT. This translates into CASSLTGDEAGELFF.

The chain recombines TRBV2 with TRBJ2-3, with D possibly matching TRBD1 (5 bases). Germline V CDR1 and CDR2: SNHLY, FYNNEI. The V end was cut by 4 bases, the J end by 6 bases, with 8 bases between. CDR3 length: 12 amino acids. The CDR3: CASSVDSDTQYF. The CDR3 DNA is TGTGCCAGCAGTGTAGACAGTGATACGCAGTATTTT.

In its sample, this clone is medium-sized. This chain's CDR3 is CASSRDNEKLFF. In nucleotides, the CDR3 is TGTGCCAGCAGCCGAGATAATGAAAAACTGTTTTTT. V gene TRBV7-2 combines with J gene TRBJ1-4, with unresolved D. The CDR3 runs 12 residues. The V gene lost 5 bases and the J gene lost 4 bases, with 5 bases spanning the gap. Germline V gene sequence: CDR1 SGHTA, CDR2 FQGNSA.

This chain uses TRBV5-1 with TRBJ2-7; D is perhaps TRBD1 or TRBD2 (6 bases each). The V and J ends lost 3 bases and 0 bases respectively, with 10 bases between them. The germline V gene encodes CDR1 SGHRS and CDR2 YFSETQ. The CDR3 has 14 residues. CDR3 sequence reads: CASSSGDNSYEQYF. CDR3 in DNA: TGCGCCAGCAGCTCGGGGGACAACTCCTACGAGCAGTACTTC. The full variable domain, with the rest looked up from reference TRBV5-1 and TRBJ2-7, is KAGVTQTPRYLIKTRGQQVTLSCSPISGHRSVSWYQQTPGQGLQFLFEYFSETQRNKGNFPGRFSGRQFSNSRSEMNVSTLELGDSALYLCASSSGDNSYEQYFGPGTRLTVT.

Concerning this clone: One end of the junction is discordant with germline, which a read error may explain. The gene calls are TRBV4-1 and TRBJ1-5, with D hard to call. Germline CDR1 is MGHRA and CDR2 is YSYEKL. The CDR3 loop spans 17 amino acids. The CDR3 DNA reads TGCGCCATCAGCCAAGTAGATATAGGTTTCGGCAATCAGCCCCAGCATTTT. Residues: CAISQVDIGFGNQPQHF.

This clone was counted between two and nine times. The chain couples TRBV7-3 to TRBJ2-3, with D perhaps given as TRBD1 or TRBD2 (7 bases each). This CDR3 comprises 16 residues. Per the germline V gene, CDR1 is SGHTA and CDR2 is FQGTGA. V was trimmed by 5 bases and J by 5 bases, leaving 20 bases between them. The CDR3 sequence: CASSPPGRGQQDTQYF. The CDR3 region has the DNA TGTGCCAGCAGCCCCCCGGGGAGGGGGCAGCAAGATACGCAGTATTTT.